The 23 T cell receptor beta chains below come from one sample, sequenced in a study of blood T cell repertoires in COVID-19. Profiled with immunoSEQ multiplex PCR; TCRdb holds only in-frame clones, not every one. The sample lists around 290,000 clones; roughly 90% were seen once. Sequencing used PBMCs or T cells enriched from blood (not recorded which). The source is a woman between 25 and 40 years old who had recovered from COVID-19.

CDR3 sequence (DNA): TGTGCCAGCAGTTTATGGGGGACAGGGTCCTACAATGAGCAGTTCTTC. Its protein product is CASSLWGTGSYNEQFF. The V and J genes are TRBV27 and TRBJ2-1; the match to TRBD1 covers 9 bases. The CDR3 has 16 residues. The V gene's germline CDR1 is MNHEY and CDR2 SMNVEV (reference sequence). Trimming at V came to 1 base and at J to 1 base, leaving 2 bases not matched to a gene.

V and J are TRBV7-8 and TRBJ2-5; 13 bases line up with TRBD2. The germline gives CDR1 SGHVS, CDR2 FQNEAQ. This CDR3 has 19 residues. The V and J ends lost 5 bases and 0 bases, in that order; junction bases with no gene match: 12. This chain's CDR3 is CASSPRTSGSPPHQETQYF. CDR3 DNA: TGTGCCAGCAGCCCTCGGACTAGCGGGAGTCCCCCCCACCAAGAGACCCAGTACTTC.

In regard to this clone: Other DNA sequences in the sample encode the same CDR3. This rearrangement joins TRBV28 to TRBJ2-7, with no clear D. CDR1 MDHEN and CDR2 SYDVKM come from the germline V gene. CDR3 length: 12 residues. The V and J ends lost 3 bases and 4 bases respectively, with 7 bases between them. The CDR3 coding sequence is TGTGCCAGCAGTTTGCGCGTGTACGAGCAGTACTTC. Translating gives CASSLRVYEQYF.

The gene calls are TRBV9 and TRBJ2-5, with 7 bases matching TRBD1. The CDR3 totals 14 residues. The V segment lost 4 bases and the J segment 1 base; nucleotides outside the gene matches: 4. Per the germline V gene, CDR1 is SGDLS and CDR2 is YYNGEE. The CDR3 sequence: CASSTRQGQETQYF. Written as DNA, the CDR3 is TGTGCCAGCAGCACCCGACAGGGCCAAGAGACCCAGTACTTC.

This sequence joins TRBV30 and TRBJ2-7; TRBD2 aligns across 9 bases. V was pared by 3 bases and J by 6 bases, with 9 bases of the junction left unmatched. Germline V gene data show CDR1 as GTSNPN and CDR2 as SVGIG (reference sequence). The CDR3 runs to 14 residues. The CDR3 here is CAWRLKTSGSEQYF. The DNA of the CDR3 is TGTGCCTGGAGGTTAAAGACTAGCGGATCCGAGCAGTACTTC.

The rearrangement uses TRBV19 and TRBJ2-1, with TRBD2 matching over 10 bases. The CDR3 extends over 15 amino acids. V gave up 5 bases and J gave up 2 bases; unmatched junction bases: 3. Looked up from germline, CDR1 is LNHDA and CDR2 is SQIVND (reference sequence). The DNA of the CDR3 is TGTGCCAGTAGTCCGGGACTAGCGACCTACAATGAGCAGTTCTTC. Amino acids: CASSPGLATYNEQFF.

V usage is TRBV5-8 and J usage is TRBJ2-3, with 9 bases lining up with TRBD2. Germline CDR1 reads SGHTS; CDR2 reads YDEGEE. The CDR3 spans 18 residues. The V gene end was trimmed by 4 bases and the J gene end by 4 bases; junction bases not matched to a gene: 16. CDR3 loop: CASSGWREGQGYPDTQYF. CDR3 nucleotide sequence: TGTGCCAGCAGCGGTTGGCGGGAGGGCCAAGGATATCCAGATACGCAGTATTTT. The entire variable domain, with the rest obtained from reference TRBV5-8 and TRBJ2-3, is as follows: EAGVTQSPTHLIKTRGQQATLRCSPISGHTSVYWYQQALGLGLQFLLWYDEGEERNRGNFPPRFSGRQFPNYSSELNVNALELEDSALYLCASSGWREGQGYPDTQYFGPGTRLTVL.

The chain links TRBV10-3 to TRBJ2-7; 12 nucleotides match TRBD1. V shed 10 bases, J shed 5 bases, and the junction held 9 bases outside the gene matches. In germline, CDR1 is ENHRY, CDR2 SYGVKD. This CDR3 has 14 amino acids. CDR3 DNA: TGTGCCACCGTGGCTCGGGACAGGGGGCACGAGCAGTACTTC. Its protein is CATVARDRGHEQYF.

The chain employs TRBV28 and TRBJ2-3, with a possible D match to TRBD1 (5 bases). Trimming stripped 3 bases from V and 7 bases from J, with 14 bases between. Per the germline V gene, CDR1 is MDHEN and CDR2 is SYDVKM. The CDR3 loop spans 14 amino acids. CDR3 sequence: CASSFQGPGYTQYF. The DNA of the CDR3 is TGTGCCAGCAGTTTTCAGGGCCCGGGTTATACGCAGTATTTT.

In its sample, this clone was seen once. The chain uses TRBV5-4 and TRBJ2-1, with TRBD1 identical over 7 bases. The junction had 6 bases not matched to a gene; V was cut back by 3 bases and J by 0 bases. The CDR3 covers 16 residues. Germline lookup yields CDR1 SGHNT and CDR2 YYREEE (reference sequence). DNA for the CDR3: TGTGCCAGCAGCTGGGGACAGCCTAGCTCCTACAATGAGCAGTTCTTC. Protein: CASSWGQPSSYNEQFF.

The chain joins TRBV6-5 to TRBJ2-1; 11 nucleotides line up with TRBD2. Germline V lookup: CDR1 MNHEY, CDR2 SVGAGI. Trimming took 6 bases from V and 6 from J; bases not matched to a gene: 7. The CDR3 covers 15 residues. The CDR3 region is CASRALAGGSNEQFF. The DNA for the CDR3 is TGTGCCAGCAGGGCCCTAGCGGGAGGATCCAATGAGCAGTTCTTC.

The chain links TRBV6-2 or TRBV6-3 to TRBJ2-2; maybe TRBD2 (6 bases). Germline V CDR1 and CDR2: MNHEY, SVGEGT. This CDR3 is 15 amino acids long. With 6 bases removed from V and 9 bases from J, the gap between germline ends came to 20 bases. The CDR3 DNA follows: TGTGCCAGCAGCCCTACCGGAGGGAACACGCGGGAGCTGTTTTTT. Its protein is CASSPTGGNTRELFF.

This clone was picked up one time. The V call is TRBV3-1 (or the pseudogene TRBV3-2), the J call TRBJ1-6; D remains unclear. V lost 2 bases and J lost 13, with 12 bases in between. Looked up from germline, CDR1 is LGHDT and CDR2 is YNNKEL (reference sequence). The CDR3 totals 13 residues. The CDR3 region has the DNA TGTGCCAGCAGCCAACTAGAGTCGGTTCCCCTCCACTTT. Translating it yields CASSQLESVPLHF.

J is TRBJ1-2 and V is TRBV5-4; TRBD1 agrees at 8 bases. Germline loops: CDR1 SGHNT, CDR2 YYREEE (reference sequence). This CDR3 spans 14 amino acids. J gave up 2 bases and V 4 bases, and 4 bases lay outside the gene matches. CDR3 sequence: CASSPDRVNYGYTF. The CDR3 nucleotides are TGTGCCAGCAGCCCGGACAGGGTAAACTATGGCTACACCTTC.

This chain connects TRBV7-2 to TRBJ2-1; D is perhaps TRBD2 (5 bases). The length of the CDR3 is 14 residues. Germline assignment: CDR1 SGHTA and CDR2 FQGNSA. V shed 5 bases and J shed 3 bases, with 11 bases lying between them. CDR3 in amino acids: CASSTRLLYNEQFF. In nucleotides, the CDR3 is TGTGCCAGCAGCACCCGACTACTCTACAATGAGCAGTTCTTC.

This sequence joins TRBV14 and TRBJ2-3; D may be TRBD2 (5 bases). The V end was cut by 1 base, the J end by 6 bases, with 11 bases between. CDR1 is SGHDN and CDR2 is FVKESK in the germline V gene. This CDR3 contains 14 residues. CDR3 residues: CASSQGTLRDTQYF. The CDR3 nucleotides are TGTGCCAGCAGCCAAGGGACTTTACGGGATACGCAGTATTTT.

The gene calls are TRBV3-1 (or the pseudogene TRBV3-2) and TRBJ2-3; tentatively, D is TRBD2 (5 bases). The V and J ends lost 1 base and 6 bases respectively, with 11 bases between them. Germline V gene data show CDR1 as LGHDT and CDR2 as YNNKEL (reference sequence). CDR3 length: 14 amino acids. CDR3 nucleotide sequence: TGTGCCAGCAGCCAAGCTCTCGGAGGTGATACGCAGTATTTT. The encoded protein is CASSQALGGDTQYF.

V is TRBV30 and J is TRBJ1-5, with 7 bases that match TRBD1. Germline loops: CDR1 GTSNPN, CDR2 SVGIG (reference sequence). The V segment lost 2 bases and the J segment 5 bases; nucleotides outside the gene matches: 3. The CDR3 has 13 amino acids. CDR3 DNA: TGTGCCTGGAGTCAGCAGGGGGATCAGCCCCAGCATTTT. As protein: CAWSQQGDQPQHF.

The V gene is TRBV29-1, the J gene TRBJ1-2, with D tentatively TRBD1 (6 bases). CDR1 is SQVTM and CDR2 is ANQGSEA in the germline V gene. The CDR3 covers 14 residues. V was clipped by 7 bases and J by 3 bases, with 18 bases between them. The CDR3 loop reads CSAEGQPAYYGYTF. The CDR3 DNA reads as TGCAGCGCCGAAGGACAGCCGGCCTACTATGGCTACACCTTC.

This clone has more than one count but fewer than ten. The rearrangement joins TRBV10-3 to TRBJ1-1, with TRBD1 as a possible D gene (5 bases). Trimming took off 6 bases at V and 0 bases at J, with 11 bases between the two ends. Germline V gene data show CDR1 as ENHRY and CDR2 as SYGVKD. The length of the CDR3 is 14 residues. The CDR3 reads CAISYDRLNTEAFF. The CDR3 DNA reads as TGTGCCATCAGCTACGACAGATTGAACACTGAAGCTTTCTTT.

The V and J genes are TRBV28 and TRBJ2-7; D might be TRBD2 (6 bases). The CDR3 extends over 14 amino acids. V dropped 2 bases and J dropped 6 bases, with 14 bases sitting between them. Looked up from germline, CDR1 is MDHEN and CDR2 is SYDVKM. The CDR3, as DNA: TGTGCCAGCAGTTTAAGTGGGGGGTTCGGCGAGCAGTACTTC. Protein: CASSLSGGFGEQYF.

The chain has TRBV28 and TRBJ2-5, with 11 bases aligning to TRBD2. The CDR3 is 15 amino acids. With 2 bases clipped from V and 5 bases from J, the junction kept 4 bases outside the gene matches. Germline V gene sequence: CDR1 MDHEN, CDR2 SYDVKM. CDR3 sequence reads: CASSLPPSGRETQYF. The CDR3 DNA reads TGTGCCAGCAGTTTACCTCCTAGCGGGAGGGAGACCCAGTACTTC.

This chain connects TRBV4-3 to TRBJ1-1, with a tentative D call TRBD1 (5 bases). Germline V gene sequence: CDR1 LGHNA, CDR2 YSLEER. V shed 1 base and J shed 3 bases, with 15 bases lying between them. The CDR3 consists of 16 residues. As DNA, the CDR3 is TGCGCCAGCAGCCAAGTCCCCAGGGTAGAGGACACTGAAGCTTTCTTT. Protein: CASSQVPRVEDTEAFF.